Below are 5 T cell receptor beta chains sequenced from a single sample in a study of blood T cell repertoires in COVID-19. Libraries were prepared by immunoSEQ multiplex PCR; TCRdb keeps only in-frame clonotypes and omits some of them. The table shows 70,000 to 75,000 clones, with approximately 79% occurring only once. The sequenced material came from peripheral blood. The origin of the receptors is a man between 60 and 70 years old with active or convalescent COVID-19.

This chain joins TRBV5-1 and TRBJ2-1, with 11 bases aligning to TRBD2. The ends lost 3 bases at V and 3 bases at J; junction bases unmatched: 5. Germline-derived CDR1 and CDR2 are SGHRS and YFSETQ. There are 16 residues in the CDR3. The CDR3 protein is CASSSTSGGVYNEQFF. The CDR3 coding sequence is TGCGCCAGCAGCTCTACTAGCGGGGGTGTCTACAATGAGCAGTTCTTC.

CDR3 sequence (DNA): TGTGCCAGCAGTCCAGGTCTCAATCAGCCCCAGCATTTT. Amino acid sequence: CASSPGLNQPQHF. This chain uses TRBV12-3 or TRBV12-4 with TRBJ1-5; D is undetermined. V dropped 5 bases and J dropped 3 bases, with 8 bases sitting between them. The CDR3 is made up of 13 amino acids.

This clone came up a few times. The chain joins TRBV9 to TRBJ1-5; possible D gene TRBD1, 6 bases. Germline V gene lookup returns CDR1 SGDLS and CDR2 YYNGEE. V lost 3 bases and J 7 bases, leaving 14 bases between the germline ends. There are 14 residues in the CDR3. CDR3 sequence reads: CASSASGQKQPQHF. The CDR3 DNA follows: TGTGCCAGCAGCGCTTCAGGACAGAAACAGCCCCAGCATTTT. Full variable domain (rest looked up from reference TRBV9 and TRBJ1-5): DSGVTQTPKHLITATGQRVTLRCSPRSGDLSVYWYQQSLDQGLQFLIQYYNGEERAKGNILERFSAQQFPDLHSELNLSSLELGDSALYFCASSASGQKQPQHFGDGTRLSIL.

This rearrangement joins TRBV7-8 to TRBJ1-1; D ambiguous. The CDR3 sequence is 13 residues long. Germline CDR1 and CDR2: SGHVS and FQNEAQ. V was trimmed by 1 base and J by 3 bases, leaving 6 bases between them. CDR3 sequence (DNA): TGTGCCAGCAGCTTAGGTCCGGACACTGAAGCTTTCTTT. Encoded protein: CASSLGPDTEAFF.

The chain is built from TRBV5-1 and TRBJ1-1, with 9 bases identical to TRBD1. Trimming at V came to 3 bases and at J to 3 bases, leaving 6 bases not matched to a gene. This CDR3 region has 15 residues. The germline CDR1 and CDR2 sequences are SGHRS and YFSETQ. CDR3 residues: CASSWGTGRDTEAFF. CDR3 sequence (DNA): TGCGCCAGCAGCTGGGGGACAGGGAGGGACACTGAAGCTTTCTTT. Full variable domain (missing parts from reference TRBV5-1 and TRBJ1-1): KAGVTQTPRYLIKTRGQQVTLSCSPISGHRSVSWYQQTPGQGLQFLFEYFSETQRNKGNFPGRFSGRQFSNSRSEMNVSTLELGDSALYLCASSWGTGRDTEAFFGQGTRLTVV.